This T cell receptor beta chain was documented in a study of blood T cell repertoires in COVID-19. Study details: Material from acute and convalescent COVID-19 was sourced from the United States, Italy and Spain. The cDNA or gDNA used as material had been derived from T cells, B-cell-depleted T cells, or PBMCs.

Methods used by the authors: Estimates of nucleated cell counts were drawn from the amplification of reference gene primers. Generated by immunoSEQ multiplex PCR, the TCRdb table keeps only in-frame clones and is missing some. V, J and clone size were drawn from that table, and D and trimming were deduced from the DNA. The sample has about 370,000 clones; around 89% are singletons. V was trimmed by 3 bases and J by 0 bases, leaving 11 bases between them. Germline lookup yields CDR1 MDHEN and CDR2 SYDVKM. The CDR3 length is 15 residues. This rearrangement joins TRBV28 to TRBJ1-2; D is unclear. This TCR was recovered from a man aged 18 to 30 with active or convalescent COVID-19. Source material: peripheral blood. The CDR3 sequence: CASSLSMRTNYGYTF. CDR3 nucleotides: TGTGCCAGCAGTTTGTCGATGAGAACTAACTATGGCTACACCTTC.